This T cell receptor beta chain emerged from a study of T cell clones after liver transplantation. Background on the study: A pre-transplant mixed lymphocyte reaction with TCRbeta sequencing defined graft-donor-reactive clones followed in post-transplant blood. Pre-transplant mixed lymphocyte reactions yielded third-party-reactive TCRbeta sequences as comparators for graft-donor-reactive sequences.

The CDR3 has 13 amino acids. Trimming took 8 bases from V and 3 from J; bases not matched to a gene: 4. Germline CDR1 SNHLY, CDR2 FYNNEI. The protocol was immunoSEQ multiplex PCR, while the TCRdb copy is restricted to in-frame clones and leaves out a portion. The sample shows roughly 67,000 clones, 92% of them seen only once. This chain joins TRBV2 and TRBJ1-2; 9 bases align to TRBD1. This TCR derives from a human patient who received a liver transplant. Some T cells here may be from the graft donor. The specimen was CD4+ T cells from blood, collected about 26 months after liver transplant. The DNA of the CDR3 is TGTGCCAGCGGGGACAGGGCCGACTATGGCTACACCTTC. This translates into CASGDRADYGYTF.